The subject of this entry is one T cell receptor (beta chain). The sample belongs to a study of blood T cell repertoires in COVID-19. Measured with immunoSEQ multiplex PCR; TCRdb has only the in-frame clones, and not every one. The sample lists some 180,000 clones, around 85% occurring once. The TCR sequence derives from a woman aged 60-75 years with acute or convalescent COVID-19. Input material: peripheral blood.

The CDR3 DNA is TGTGCCAGCAGCGTAGGAGTTAGCGGAGGACCCTACGAGCAGTACTTC. It is translated as CASSVGVSGGPYEQYF. This chain connects TRBV9 to TRBJ2-7; D perhaps matches TRBD2 (6 bases). This CDR3 region has 16 residues. Trimming took off 0 bases at V and 2 bases at J, with 15 bases between the two ends. From germline, CDR1 is SGDLS and CDR2 YYNGEE.